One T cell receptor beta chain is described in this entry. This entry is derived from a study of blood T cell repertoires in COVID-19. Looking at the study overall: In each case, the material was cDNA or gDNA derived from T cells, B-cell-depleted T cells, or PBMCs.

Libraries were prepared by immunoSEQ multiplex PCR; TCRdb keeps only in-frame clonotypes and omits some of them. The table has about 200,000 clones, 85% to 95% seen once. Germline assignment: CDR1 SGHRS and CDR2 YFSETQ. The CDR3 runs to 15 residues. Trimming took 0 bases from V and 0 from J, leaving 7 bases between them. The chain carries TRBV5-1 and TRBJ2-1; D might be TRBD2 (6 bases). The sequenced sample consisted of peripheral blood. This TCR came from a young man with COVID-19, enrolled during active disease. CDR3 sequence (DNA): TGCGCCAGCAGCTTGGCGGGGGACTCCTACAATGAGCAGTTCTTC. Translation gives CASSLAGDSYNEQFF.